The sequence of this T cell receptor beta chain was determined in a study of radiotherapy plus CTLA-4 blockade in lung cancer. Overall study results and limits: Blood-borne expansion of tumor-derived TCR clones followed radiotherapy plus ipilimumab.

TCRdb keeps only in-frame clones here, not all; method: immunoSEQ multiplex PCR. Counted here are tens of thousands of clones, 60% to 80% occurring once; the ten biggest clones make up 2.6%. The CDR3 has 14 residues. Germline values: CDR1 SGHTA, CDR2 FQGNSA. Trimming removed 3 bases from V and 6 bases from J, with 13 bases in between. As regards this clone: As yet, its antigen is unknown.

Material: peripheral blood, obtained from a patient treated with radiotherapy plus ipilimumab. The rearrangement joins TRBV7-2 to TRBJ2-3, with D possibly being TRBD2 (6 bases). This clonotype was obtained from a human donor with non-small cell lung cancer whose response to radiotherapy plus ipilimumab could not be evaluated. The CDR3 protein is CASSFSRGSDTQYF. The DNA for the CDR3 is TGTGCCAGCAGCTTCTCGCGGGGCTCTGATACGCAGTATTTT.